These 2 T cell receptor beta chains originate from one sample sequenced in a study of T cells after somatic rescue of genetic block. The method was immunoSEQ multiplex PCR; TCRdb's version includes in-frame clones alone and lacks a portion of them. The sample records roughly 70,000 clones, about 90% being singletons. Sample: peripheral blood mononuclear cells (PBMCs). The receptor source for this set is a man aged 40-55 years.

Only one count was recorded for this clone. The chain employs TRBV10-3 and TRBJ2-1; TRBD2 matches 12 bases. Germline-derived CDR1 and CDR2 are ENHRY and SYGVKD. This CDR3 has 16 residues. The trim removed 3 bases at V and 10 bases at J, leaving 10 bases unmatched. The CDR3 here is CAISDGRLAGVKEQFF. The CDR3 region has the DNA TGTGCCATCAGTGATGGTAGACTAGCGGGAGTTAAAGAGCAGTTCTTC.

This chain joins TRBV5-4 and TRBJ2-7; 8 positions agree with TRBD1. The CDR3 is 14 residues long. Germline loops: CDR1 SGHNT, CDR2 YYREEE (reference sequence). Germline trimming cut 5 bases from V and 4 bases from J; bases unmatched to any gene: 8. The CDR3 is CASRNGQGGYEQYF. CDR3 DNA: TGTGCCAGCAGGAACGGACAGGGTGGGTACGAGCAGTACTTC.